Presented here are 25 T cell receptor beta chains from one specimen sequenced in a study of breast tumors, draining lymph nodes, adjacent tissues. TCRdb recomputed calls from the multiplex PCR reads with MiXCR, one row per CDR3 protein. The table lists 150,000 to 200,000 distinct CDR3 sequences, approximately 33% of them singletons. Samples came from axillary lymph nodes draining the breast cancer. The specimen was axillary lymph node tissue. Source of these receptors: a female donor with breast cancer. Some clones in this sample may be carry-over from other donors' samples.

As for this clonotype: At one end, the junction sequence differs from germline, possibly due to a read error. The chain links TRBV29-1 to TRBJ1-1; D not certain. This CDR3 contains 11 residues. CDR1 and CDR2 from the germline V gene are SQVTM and ANQGSEA. The CDR3 sequence is CGVAGDTEAFF. The CDR3 coding sequence is TGCGGCGTGGCTGGTGACACTGAAGCTTTCTTT.

About this clonotype itself: Given a much more abundant clone one base away, this may be a read error. The gene calls are TRBV6-1 and TRBJ1-2; TRBD1 might be the D (5 bases). Germline assignment: CDR1 MNHNS and CDR2 SASEGT. This CDR3 is built from 12 residues. Here the CDR3 reads CASSPGTYGYAF. The DNA for the CDR3 is TGTGCCAGCAGTCCCGGGACGTATGGCTACGCCTTC.

This clonotype was recorded once. A read error may be the cause here, since a much bigger clone is one base away. This chain uses TRBV12-3 or TRBV12-4 with TRBJ2-1, with D perhaps TRBD1 or TRBD2 (5 bases each). The CDR3 has 15 residues. In DNA form, the CDR3 reads TGTGCCAGCAGTTTAGAGACGGGGCCCTACAGTGAGCAGTTCTTC. The encoded protein is CASSLETGPYSEQFF.

In its sample, this clonotype was seen many times. V gene TRBV7-8 combines with J gene TRBJ2-3, with D tentatively TRBD1 or TRBD2 (5 bases each). The germline V gene has CDR1 SGHVS and CDR2 FQNEAQ. CDR3 size: 16 residues. Trimming took 5 bases from V and 4 from J, leaving 19 bases between them. The CDR3 loop reads CASSRLEWGRADTQYF. The CDR3 region has the DNA TGTGCCAGCAGCCGTCTGGAATGGGGACGAGCAGATACGCAGTATTTT.

In DNA, the CDR3 is TGTGCTAGTGGTTTGAGTTACTATAATTCACCCCTCCACTTT. It yields the protein CASGLSYYNSPLHF. The rearrangement uses TRBV12-5 and TRBJ1-6; D unclear. This CDR3 is built from 14 residues. With 2 bases removed from V and 3 bases from J, the gap between germline ends came to 5 bases. Germline CDR1 LGHNT, CDR2 FRNRAP. Supplemented by reference TRBV12-5 and TRBJ1-6, the full variable domain reads DARVTQTPRHKVTEMGQEVTMRCQPILGHNTVFWYRQTMMQGLELLAYFRNRAPLDDSGMPKDRFSAEMPDATLATLKIQPSEPRDSAVYFCASGLSYYNSPLHFGNGTRLTVT.

Remarks on this clonotype: A much larger clone sits a single nucleotide away, making a read error possible. V gene TRBV10-1 combines with J gene TRBJ1-3; tentative D call: TRBD1 (6 bases). The germline CDR1 and CDR2 sequences are WNHNN and SYGVQD (reference sequence). The CDR3 totals 16 residues. Here the CDR3 reads CASTYRDSGSGNTMYF. As DNA, the CDR3 is TGCGCCAGCACCTACAGGGACTCTGGCTCTGGAAACACCATGTATTTT.

This clonotype has a handful of counts. A read error is likely, as this CDR3 ends without the conserved phenylalanine or tryptophan. The gene calls are TRBV14 and TRBJ2-7; TRBD1 is a possible D gene (6 bases). The ends were cut back, 4 bases at V and 2 bases at J, with 9 bases in the middle. The V gene's germline CDR1 is SGHDN and CDR2 FVKESK. The CDR3 length is 13 residues. The CDR3 spells CASSRGQAYEQYS. In DNA, the CDR3 is TGTGCCAGCAGCCGGGGACAAGCCTACGAGCAGTACTCC.

The DNA of the CDR3 is TGTGCCAGCAGTTTCAGGACAGCCTCCTACGAGCAGTACTTC. Translated: CASSFRTASYEQYF. The chain joins TRBV12-3 or TRBV12-4 to TRBJ2-7; D may be TRBD1 (6 bases). Trimming pared 3 bases from V and 0 bases from J, leaving 9 bases between. CDR3 length: 14 residues.

Comment on this clonotype: This may stem from a read error, because a much larger clone lies one nucleotide away. It is likely a read error, because the conserved phenylalanine at the end of the CDR3 is missing. The chain couples TRBV6-5 to TRBJ2-3; D perhaps matches TRBD2 (5 bases). The CDR3 runs to 14 residues. Trimming removed 0 bases from V and 6 bases from J, with 10 bases in between. Germline assignment: CDR1 MNHEY and CDR2 SVGAGI. The CDR3 protein is CASSYSALGDTQYL. CDR3 DNA: TGTGCCAGCAGTTACTCGGCACTAGGGGATACGCAGTATCTT.

The chain joins TRBV5-1 to TRBJ1-4; D gene uncertain. The germline V gene encodes CDR1 SGHRS and CDR2 YFSETQ. The CDR3 is 14 amino acids. Trimming removed 0 bases at V and 6 bases at J, with 9 bases between. The CDR3 DNA is TGCGCCAGCAGCTTGGTGATGTGGGATGAAAAACTGTTTTTT. It encodes CASSLVMWDEKLFF.

About this clonotype: One base away lies a much larger clone, so this may be a sequencing read error. The conserved phenylalanine or tryptophan normally closing the CDR3 is absent here, so this likely arose from a read error. The rearrangement links TRBV7-2 to TRBJ2-7; D is perhaps TRBD1 or TRBD2 (5 bases each). Looked up from germline, CDR1 is SGHTA and CDR2 is FQGNSA. V dropped 2 bases and J dropped 2 bases, with 10 bases sitting between them. This CDR3 comprises 14 residues. The CDR3 protein is CASSLIGGTYEQYL. CDR3 nucleotide sequence: TGTGCCAGCAGCTTAATTGGGGGAACCTACGAGCAGTACCTC.

Remarks on this clonotype: Given a much more abundant clone one base away, this may be a read error. The chain is built from TRBV4-2 and TRBJ1-6, with D tentatively TRBD1 (5 bases). Per germline, CDR1 LGHNA and CDR2 YNFKEQ. The CDR3 loop spans 13 amino acids. V lost 4 bases, J lost 11 bases, and 12 bases lay in between. The CDR3: CASSPWDLPPLHF. The CDR3 coding sequence is TGTGCCAGCAGCCCTTGGGACCTTCCACCCCTCCACTTT.

This clonotype has at least ten counts. The chain combines TRBV9 with TRBJ2-3; either TRBD1 or TRBD2 may supply D (5 bases each). V was cut by 1 base and J by 0 bases, with 15 bases left in between. CDR1 and CDR2 (germline): SGDLS, YYNGEE. The CDR3 is 17 residues long. The CDR3 bases are TGTGCCAGCAGCGTAAGTGGGGGTAGCGCGAGCACAGATACGCAGTATTTT. This translates into CASSVSGGSASTDTQYF.

This clonotype was found a few times. A single base separates this from a much larger clone, so it may be a read error. The chain uses TRBV20-1 and TRBJ1-5; TRBD1 might be the D (6 bases). The CDR3 loop spans 13 amino acids. Germline CDR1 DFQATT, CDR2 SNEGSKA (reference sequence). Written as DNA, the CDR3 is TGCAGTGCAACGGGACACTCCAATCAGCCCCGGCATTTT. Translation gives CSATGHSNQPRHF.

This clonotype was seen many times. The chain carries TRBV4-2 and TRBJ2-1; perhaps D is TRBD1 or TRBD2 (5 bases each). Germline-derived CDR1 and CDR2 are LGHNA and YNFKEQ. V was trimmed by 0 bases and J by 8 bases, leaving 20 bases between them. The CDR3 contains 17 residues. CDR3 amino acids: CASSQDRGVYLADEQFF. CDR3 DNA sequence: TGTGCCAGCAGCCAAGATAGGGGAGTATATCTAGCCGATGAGCAGTTCTTC.

The genes are TRBV12-3 or TRBV12-4 and TRBJ1-1; TRBD1 is a possible D gene (5 bases). The V gene lost 6 bases and the J gene lost 6 bases, with 14 bases spanning the gap. The CDR3 contains 13 residues. Here the CDR3 reads CASRDDSKPEAFF. CDR3 nucleotides: TGTGCCAGCAGGGACGACAGTAAACCTGAAGCTTTCTTT.

The V and J genes are TRBV19 and TRBJ1-4, with 8 nucleotides matching TRBD1. This CDR3 contains 14 residues. Germline CDR1 is LNHDA and CDR2 is SQIVND (reference sequence). With 7 bases clipped from V and 4 bases from J, the junction kept 5 bases outside the gene matches. The CDR3 here is CASTTGQVNEKLFF. The CDR3 DNA is TGTGCCAGTACCACGGGACAGGTTAATGAAAAACTGTTTTTT.

This clonotype showed up many times. In DNA form, the CDR3 reads TGTGCCAGTACCCGCGGGGGAGGGGAGACCCAGTACTTC. It specifies CASTRGGGETQYF. The V call is TRBV19, the J call TRBJ2-5; 7 bases line up with TRBD2. The CDR3 sequence is 13 residues long. Germline V CDR1 and CDR2: LNHDA, SQIVND (reference sequence). Germline trimming cut 7 bases from V and 5 bases from J; bases unmatched to any gene: 7.

For this clonotype: One junction end disagrees with the germline gene, perhaps due to a read error. This chain joins TRBV11-2 and TRBJ2-7; 9 bases agree with TRBD1. The length of the CDR3 is 14 residues. Germline V gene sequence: CDR1 SGHAT, CDR2 FQNNGV. The CDR3 spells CASSLTGGTDEQHF. The CDR3 DNA reads TGTGCCAGCAGCTTAACAGGGGGCACCGACGAGCAGCACTTC.

V is TRBV12-5 and J is TRBJ1-1; D remains ambiguous. The CDR3 is 12 amino acids. Trimming cost V 4 bases and J 1 base, with 4 bases left between them. CDR1 is LGHNT and CDR2 is FRNRAP in the germline V gene. CDR3 DNA sequence: TGTGCTAGTGGTTATTGGAACACTGAAGCTTTCTTT. It specifies CASGYWNTEAFF.

Note on this clonotype: Just one base apart from a much larger clone, this may be a read error. The V gene is TRBV13, the J gene TRBJ2-1; D possibly corresponds to TRBD1 (5 bases). Per germline, CDR1 PRHDT and CDR2 FYEKMQ (reference sequence). There are 14 residues in the CDR3. CDR3 amino acids: CAGSSLGPIFEQFF. The CDR3 DNA follows: TGTGCCGGCAGCTCCCTGGGGCCTATCTTCGAGCAGTTCTTC.

This clonotype was recorded at least ten times. The chain couples TRBV5-1 to TRBJ2-7; D is perhaps TRBD2 (5 bases). Germline CDR1 reads SGHRS; CDR2 reads YFSETQ. This CDR3 region has 15 residues. Trimming pared 4 bases from V and 7 bases from J, leaving 21 bases between. CDR3 in amino acids: CASSPLHRDQGEQYF. In DNA form, the CDR3 reads TGCGCCAGCAGCCCCCTACATCGGGATCAAGGTGAGCAGTACTTC.

This clonotype was seen repeatedly, ten times or more. V is TRBV11-3 and J is TRBJ1-2; D remains unclear. The CDR3 has 13 amino acids. Germline lookup yields CDR1 SGHNT and CDR2 YENEEA. Trimming took 4 bases from V and 2 from J, leaving 8 bases between them. DNA of the CDR3: TGTGCCAGCAGCTCCCCACGGAACTATGGCTACACCTTC. Translating gives CASSSPRNYGYTF.

The V call is TRBV19, the J call TRBJ1-4; weak D call: TRBD1 (5 bases). This CDR3 contains 14 residues. The V end was cut by 5 bases, the J end by 8 bases, with 15 bases between. The germline gives CDR1 LNHDA, CDR2 SQIVND (reference sequence). CDR3 protein: CASSLGTATEKLFF. The CDR3 bases are TGTGCCAGTAGTCTCGGGACGGCGACAGAAAAACTGTTTTTT.

In this sample, this clonotype turned up many times. For the CDR3, the DNA is TGTGCCAGCAGCTTCTCTAGCGGGAGGGTCGGAGATACGCAGTATTTT. Protein: CASSFSSGRVGDTQYF. V is TRBV7-6 and J is TRBJ2-3; 12 bases agree with TRBD2. The CDR3 spans 16 residues. V dropped 3 bases and J dropped 5; count of bases not matched to a gene: 6. Per the germline V gene, CDR1 is SGHVS and CDR2 is FNYEAQ. The whole variable domain, filled in from reference TRBV7-6 and TRBJ2-3, reads GAGVSQSPRYKVTKRGQDVALRCDPISGHVSLYWYRQALGQGPEFLTYFNYEAQQDKSGLPNDRFSAERPEGSISTLTIQRTEQRDSAMYRCASSFSSGRVGDTQYFGPGTRLTVL.